A single sample gave rise to the 22 T cell receptor beta chains below, sequenced in a study of control samples from healthy donors and cancer patients. The protocol was immunoSEQ multiplex PCR, while the TCRdb copy is restricted to in-frame clones and leaves out a portion. The data contain some 130,000 clones, approximately 94% of them singletons. The sample taken for sequencing was blood. All receptors come from a man younger than 45 in good health.

As regards this clone: One junction end does not reproduce the germline sequence, and a read error may be involved. This chain connects TRBV7-7 to TRBJ2-3, with D perhaps assigned TRBD1 or TRBD2 (6 bases each). The CDR3 has 15 amino acids. Germline CDR1 and CDR2: SSHAT and FNYEAQ (reference sequence). CDR3 region: CASSYTLGGTDTQYF. The CDR3 DNA sequence: TGTGCTAGCAGCTACACCTTAGGGGGGACAGATACGCAGTATTTT.

This sequence joins TRBV5-6 and TRBJ2-2; 7 bases match TRBD1. Germline V gene lookup returns CDR1 SGHDT and CDR2 YYEEEE. Trimming at V came to 4 bases and at J to 1 base, leaving 4 bases not matched to a gene. The CDR3 sequence is 15 residues long. This CDR3 reads CASSRDRVNTGELFF. The CDR3 DNA sequence: TGTGCCAGCAGCAGGGACAGAGTGAACACCGGGGAGCTGTTTTTT.

This clone was detected once. This rearrangement joins TRBV30 to TRBJ1-5; no reliable D call. The CDR3 consists of 15 residues. With 2 bases removed from V and 5 bases from J, the gap between germline ends came to 16 bases. Germline CDR1 reads GTSNPN; CDR2 reads SVGIG (reference sequence). CDR3 loop: CAWSPRGGIDQPQHF. The CDR3 nucleotides read TGTGCCTGGAGTCCCCGAGGAGGGATTGATCAGCCCCAGCATTTT.

This chain connects TRBV28 to TRBJ2-7; tentative D call: TRBD1 (5 bases). Germline-derived CDR1 and CDR2 are MDHEN and SYDVKM. With 4 bases removed from V and 2 bases from J, the gap between germline ends came to 9 bases. The CDR3 has 13 residues. CDR3 region: CASSSRTTYEQYF. The CDR3 nucleotides read TGTGCCAGCAGTTCGCGGACAACCTACGAGCAGTACTTC.

This clone showed up just once. The CDR3 protein is CASCQGTNYGYTF. DNA of the CDR3: TGTGCCAGCTGTCAGGGGACTAACTATGGCTACACCTTC. V is TRBV3-1 (or the pseudogene TRBV3-2) and J is TRBJ1-2, with D maybe TRBD1 (6 bases). The germline V gene encodes CDR1 LGHDT and CDR2 YNNKEL (reference sequence). The CDR3 sequence is 13 residues long. Trimming pared 8 bases from V and 0 bases from J, leaving 10 bases between.

This clone has just a few counts. The chain has TRBV7-9 and TRBJ2-7; TRBD1 aligns across 9 bases. V dropped 1 base and J dropped 5; count of bases not matched to a gene: 3. Germline V lookup: CDR1 SEHNR, CDR2 FQNEAQ (reference sequence). The CDR3 runs 14 residues. Here the CDR3 reads CASSLGDRADEQYF. In DNA form, the CDR3 reads TGTGCCAGCAGCTTAGGGGACAGGGCGGACGAGCAGTACTTC.

This rearrangement joins TRBV5-1 to TRBJ2-7; the match to TRBD2 covers 8 bases. Germline V lookup: CDR1 SGHRS, CDR2 YFSETQ. V lost 4 bases and J lost 2; bases outside the gene matches: 11. The CDR3 totals 16 residues. CDR3: CASSRGLAGGTYEQYF. CDR3 nucleotides: TGCGCCAGCAGCCGCGGGCTGGCGGGGGGTACCTACGAGCAGTACTTC. Full variable domain (missing parts from reference TRBV5-1 and TRBJ2-7): KAGVTQTPRYLIKTRGQQVTLSCSPISGHRSVSWYQQTPGQGLQFLFEYFSETQRNKGNFPGRFSGRQFSNSRSEMNVSTLELGDSALYLCASSRGLAGGTYEQYFGPGTRLTVT.

The V call is TRBV4-3, the J call TRBJ2-5; a weak D match, TRBD1 (6 bases). The CDR3 totals 15 residues. From germline, CDR1 is LGHNA and CDR2 YSLEER. V lost 3 bases to trimming and J lost 0 bases, with 11 bases between them. CDR3 protein: CASSHFRTDQETQYF. The CDR3 region has the DNA TGCGCCAGCAGCCACTTCAGGACAGACCAAGAGACCCAGTACTTC.

This chain joins TRBV28 and TRBJ2-7; D unresolved. The germline V and J ends were trimmed by 8 bases and 2 bases, with 13 bases remaining between them. This CDR3 has 13 residues. Germline V gene data show CDR1 as MDHEN and CDR2 as SYDVKM. CDR3 bases: TGTGCCAGCGTTTCCCTAACGGCCTACGAGCAGTACTTC. It codes for CASVSLTAYEQYF.

This chain links TRBV5-1 with TRBJ2-1; a weak D match, TRBD2 (6 bases). Germline V gene data show CDR1 as SGHRS and CDR2 as YFSETQ. The CDR3 has 15 residues. Trimming shortened V by 4 bases and J by 1 base, and 12 bases separated the two germline ends. CDR3 in amino acids: CASSSAGTSYNEQFF. In nucleotides, the CDR3 is TGCGCCAGCAGCAGCGCGGGGACTTCCTACAATGAGCAGTTCTTC.

The chain recombines TRBV11-3 with TRBJ2-5, with D possibly being TRBD1 (6 bases). The germline V gene has CDR1 SGHNT and CDR2 YENEEA. V lost 4 bases to trimming and J lost 1 base, with 13 bases between them. The CDR3 has 15 residues. CDR3 region: CASSSSRGTQETQYF. CDR3 bases: TGTGCCAGCAGCTCATCAAGGGGGACCCAAGAGACCCAGTACTTC. Variable domain in full (rest from reference TRBV11-3 and TRBJ2-5): EAGVVQSPRYKIIEKKQPVAFWCNPISGHNTLYWYLQNLGQGPELLIRYENEEAVDDSQLPKDRFSAERLKGVDSTLKIQPAELGDSAVYLCASSSSRGTQETQYFGPGTRLLVL.

The chain has TRBV5-1 and TRBJ1-1; no reliable D call. This CDR3 is 14 amino acids long. In germline, CDR1 is SGHRS, CDR2 YFSETQ. V shed 2 bases and J shed 1 base, with 9 bases lying between them. For the CDR3, the DNA is TGCGCCAGCAGCTTTAATCGACAGAACACTGAAGCTTTCTTT. Its protein is CASSFNRQNTEAFF.

The J gene is TRBJ2-3, the V gene TRBV5-1; a possible D gene is TRBD1 (6 bases). This CDR3 contains 17 residues. Trimming removed 6 bases at V and 0 bases at J, with 20 bases between. CDR1 is SGHRS and CDR2 is YFSETQ in the germline V gene. The CDR3 is CASTQRPTGASTDTQYF. CDR3 DNA sequence: TGCGCCAGCACGCAAAGACCGACAGGTGCTAGCACAGATACGCAGTATTTT.

V gene TRBV5-1 combines with J gene TRBJ1-6; 7 bases match TRBD1. The CDR3 has 14 residues. Looked up from germline, CDR1 is SGHRS and CDR2 is YFSETQ. After removal of 1 base from V and 8 bases from J, the junction contained 3 bases not matched to a gene. The CDR3 DNA follows: TGCGCCAGCAGCTTGACAGGGGCGTATTCACCCCTCCACTTT. Translating it yields CASSLTGAYSPLHF.

This clone was counted only a few times. V and J are TRBV11-1 and TRBJ2-1; 13 nucleotides agree with TRBD2. CDR1 is SGHAT, CDR2 FQDESV, per germline (reference sequence). The trim removed 2 bases at V and 9 bases at J, leaving 7 bases unmatched. This CDR3 comprises 16 residues. This CDR3 reads CASSLSTSGGAGEQFF. The CDR3 bases are TGTGCCAGCAGCTTATCCACTAGCGGGGGGGCGGGTGAGCAGTTCTTC. The whole variable domain, remainder taken from reference TRBV11-1 and TRBJ2-1, is EAEVAQSPRYKITEKSQAVAFWCDPISGHATLYWYRQILGQGPELLVQFQDESVVDDSQLPKDRFSAERLKGVDSTLKIQPAELGDSAMYLCASSLSTSGGAGEQFFGPGTRLTVL.

The chain couples TRBV20-1 to TRBJ1-6; tentative D call: TRBD1 (5 bases). Trimming pared 6 bases from V and 7 bases from J, leaving 16 bases between. The CDR3 loop spans 14 amino acids. CDR1 is DFQATT, CDR2 SNEGSKA, per germline (reference sequence). This chain's CDR3 is CSASEVGGNSPLHF. Written as DNA, the CDR3 is TGCAGTGCAAGTGAGGTGGGGGGGAATTCACCCCTCCACTTT.

The V and J genes are TRBV5-1 and TRBJ2-2; TRBD1 agrees at 10 bases. CDR1 and CDR2 (germline): SGHRS, YFSETQ. V shed 8 bases and J 6 bases; nucleotides not matched to a gene: 10. CDR3 length equals 15 residues. The CDR3: CASKDRGKVAGELFF. The DNA of the CDR3 is TGCGCCAGTAAGGACAGGGGGAAGGTTGCCGGGGAGCTGTTTTTT.

The J gene is TRBJ1-6, the V gene TRBV19, with 9 positions matching TRBD1. The CDR3 has 13 amino acids. Germline V gives CDR1 LNHDA, CDR2 SQIVND (reference sequence). Losses at the gene ends were 8 bases for V and 9 bases for J; bases not matched to a gene: 5. Here the CDR3 DNA reads TGTGCCAGTCATGACAGGGGGAGTTCACCCCTCCACTTT. Translated: CASHDRGSSPLHF. Full variable domain (rest looked up from reference TRBV19 and TRBJ1-6): DGGITQSPKYLFRKEGQNVTLSCEQNLNHDAMYWYRQDPGQGLRLIYYSQIVNDFQKGDIAEGYSVSREKKESFPLTVTSAQKNPTAFYLCASHDRGSSPLHFGNGTRLTVT.

The V gene is TRBV7-2, the J gene TRBJ1-5; no reliable D call. The CDR3 has 14 amino acids. The germline CDR1 and CDR2 sequences are SGHTA and FQGNSA. Trimming took off 0 bases at V and 6 bases at J, with 9 bases between the two ends. CDR3 nucleotides: TGTGCCAGCAGCTTAGCGCCTCACGGTCAGCCCCAGCATTTT. Its translation: CASSLAPHGQPQHF.

About this clone: Other DNA sequences from this sample encode an identical CDR3 as well. The chain uses TRBV18 and TRBJ2-5; perhaps TRBD2 as D (5 bases). The V end was cut by 6 bases, the J end by 7 bases, with 21 bases between. Germline loops: CDR1 KGHSH, CDR2 LQKENI. The CDR3 contains 15 residues. In DNA, the CDR3 is TGTGCCAGCTCCCCCCCCCGCGGCGCCGCGGGGACCCAGTACTTC. This codes for CASSPPRGAAGTQYF.

V usage is TRBV28 and J usage is TRBJ2-5, with D possibly being TRBD1 (6 bases). Germline V CDR1 and CDR2: MDHEN, SYDVKM. Between the trimmed V and J ends, which lost 8 bases and 2 bases, there was a span of 15 bases. The CDR3 is made up of 14 amino acids. Written as DNA, the CDR3 is TGTGCCAGCCCTCTGGGGGCACTGCAAGAGACCCAGTACTTC. This codes for CASPLGALQETQYF.

This chain connects TRBV7-8 to TRBJ2-3; TRBD1 is a possible D gene (6 bases). The CDR3 spans 15 residues. Germline V CDR1 and CDR2: SGHVS, FQNEAQ. V lost 4 bases to trimming and J lost 6 bases, with 17 bases between them. The CDR3 here is CASSSTGGRQDTQYF. CDR3 sequence (DNA): TGTGCCAGCAGCTCGACAGGTGGTCGGCAGGATACGCAGTATTTT.